Below, 15 T cell receptor beta chains from the same sample are listed, as sequenced in a study of control samples from healthy donors and cancer patients. The table came from immunoSEQ multiplex PCR; TCRdb's copy has only in-frame clones and leaves some out. The sample includes 90,000 to 140,000 clones, under 90% of them seen just once. The sequenced sample was blood. Every receptor here comes from a woman in her 50s in good health.

The table lists this clone with a few counts. This chain joins TRBV7-2 and TRBJ1-6, with no clear D. Trimming cost V 3 bases and J 5 bases, with 11 bases left between them. The CDR3 sequence is 15 residues long. CDR1 SGHTA and CDR2 FQGNSA come from the germline V gene. DNA of the CDR3: TGTGCCAGCAGCTTTGGAGGGCGGAATAATTCACCCCTCCACTTT. This sequence encodes CASSFGGRNNSPLHF. The full variable domain, rest sourced from reference TRBV7-2 and TRBJ1-6, is GAGVSQSPSNKVTEKGKDVELRCDPISGHTALYWYRQSLGQGLEFLIYFQGNSAPDKSGLPSDRFSAERTGGSVSTLTIQRTQQEDSAVYLCASSFGGRNNSPLHFGNGTRLTVT.

The table lists this clone with a count of one. This chain joins TRBV12-5 and TRBJ1-3; D uncertain. In germline, CDR1 is LGHNT, CDR2 FRNRAP. V was trimmed by 7 bases and J by 0 bases, leaving 10 bases between them. The CDR3 is made up of 14 amino acids. The CDR3 sequence: CASATPDSGNTIYF. DNA for the CDR3: TGTGCTAGTGCCACGCCAGACTCTGGAAACACCATATATTTT.

The chain employs TRBV27 and TRBJ2-7; D call uncertain. Trimming took off 6 bases at V and 2 bases at J, with 5 bases between the two ends. Germline-derived CDR1 and CDR2 are MNHEY and SMNVEV (reference sequence). This CDR3 has 11 amino acids. CDR3 sequence reads: CASRRTYEQYF. The DNA of the CDR3 is TGTGCCAGCAGAAGGACCTACGAGCAGTACTTC.

The chain links TRBV3-1 (or the pseudogene TRBV3-2) to TRBJ2-6, with D possibly TRBD2 on 5 matching bases. The CDR3 is made up of 17 amino acids. V dropped 1 base and J dropped 4 bases, with 14 bases sitting between them. Germline V gives CDR1 LGHDT, CDR2 YNNKEL (reference sequence). The CDR3 is CASSQGRALGGANVLTF. For the CDR3, the DNA is TGTGCCAGCAGCCAAGGGCGGGCGCTGGGGGGGGCCAACGTCCTGACTTTC.

The rearrangement links TRBV4-3 to TRBJ2-7; D is possibly TRBD1 (6 bases). This CDR3 spans 15 amino acids. Germline loops: CDR1 LGHNA, CDR2 YSLEER. The V gene lost 1 base and the J gene lost 2 bases, with 12 bases spanning the gap. CDR3 nucleotide sequence: TGCGCCAGCAGCCAAGCCACAGGGTCAGCCTACGAGCAGTACTTC. This encodes CASSQATGSAYEQYF.

The chain employs TRBV4-1 and TRBJ2-3, with 11 bases matching TRBD2. CDR1 is MGHRA, CDR2 YSYEKL, per germline. CDR3 size: 16 residues. Germline trimming cut 4 bases from V and 0 bases from J; bases unmatched to any gene: 3. The CDR3 DNA reads as TGCGCCAGCAGCCCGACTAGCGGGGCTAGCACAGATACGCAGTATTTT. Its translation is CASSPTSGASTDTQYF.

V usage is TRBV6-2 or TRBV6-3 and J usage is TRBJ2-5; 7 nucleotides agree with TRBD1. This CDR3 has 16 residues. Looked up from germline, CDR1 is MNHEY and CDR2 is SVGEGT. After removal of 0 bases from V and 1 base from J, the junction contained 5 bases not matched to a gene. CDR3 amino acids: CASSYSTGTVQETQYF. The DNA of the CDR3 is TGTGCCAGCAGTTACTCGACGGGGACAGTCCAAGAGACCCAGTACTTC.

The rearrangement joins TRBV11-3 to TRBJ2-1, with D hard to call. V shed 5 bases and J shed 6 bases, with 14 bases lying between them. Germline V gene sequence: CDR1 SGHNT, CDR2 YENEEA. This CDR3 is 14 amino acids long. Written as DNA, the CDR3 is TGTGCCAGCAGCCTCAGATCTAATTCCAATGAGCAGTTCTTC. This encodes CASSLRSNSNEQFF.

The chain recombines TRBV29-1 with TRBJ1-1; D is unclear. Germline V lookup: CDR1 SQVTM, CDR2 ANQGSEA. V was pared by 3 bases and J by 1 base, with 15 bases between. The CDR3 totals 15 residues. This CDR3 is CSVDPSGLRNTEAFF. CDR3 DNA: TGCAGCGTTGACCCTTCGGGCCTCCGGAACACTGAAGCTTTCTTT. Variable domain in full (rest from reference TRBV29-1 and TRBJ1-1): SAVISQKPSRDICQRGTSLTIQCQVDSQVTMMFWYRQQPGQSLTLIATANQGSEATYESGFVIDKFPISRPNLTFSTLTVSNMSPEDSSIYLCSVDPSGLRNTEAFFGQGTRLTVV.

The genes are TRBV9 and TRBJ2-3; perhaps TRBD1 as D (6 bases). CDR1 and CDR2 from the germline V gene are SGDLS and YYNGEE. This CDR3 has 18 amino acids. The V gene lost 3 bases and the J gene lost 0 bases, with 20 bases spanning the gap. This CDR3 is CASSERAQWTASTDTQYF. The CDR3 coding sequence is TGTGCCAGCAGCGAGCGCGCGCAGTGGACAGCTAGCACAGATACGCAGTATTTT.

This chain links TRBV7-9 with TRBJ2-5; D gene ambiguous. The germline V gene encodes CDR1 SEHNR and CDR2 FQNEAQ (reference sequence). The CDR3 has 14 amino acids. V lost 5 bases and J 2 bases, leaving 12 bases between the germline ends. CDR3 sequence (DNA): TGTGCCAGCAGCCTCCTAAGAGAGCAAGAGACCCAGTACTTC. Protein sequence: CASSLLREQETQYF.

The sample holds a few counts of this clone. The V call is TRBV14, the J call TRBJ1-2; D gene ambiguous. Looked up from germline, CDR1 is SGHDN and CDR2 is FVKESK. The CDR3 contains 13 residues. Trimming left V 1 base short and J 6 bases short, with 9 bases between. This CDR3 is CASSQVVGNGYTF. DNA for the CDR3: TGTGCCAGCAGCCAAGTTGTGGGGAATGGCTACACCTTC.

The V and J genes are TRBV10-3 and TRBJ1-5; D may be TRBD1 (6 bases). The CDR3 spans 16 residues. With 1 base removed from V and 1 base from J, the gap between germline ends came to 11 bases. Germline values: CDR1 ENHRY, CDR2 SYGVKD. The CDR3 coding sequence is TGTGCCATCAGTGAGTACGCCGGACAGAGCAATCAGCCCCAGCATTTT. As protein: CAISEYAGQSNQPQHF.

The chain combines TRBV5-4 with TRBJ2-7, with a tentative D call TRBD1 (6 bases). CDR1 and CDR2 (germline): SGHNT, YYREEE (reference sequence). The CDR3 contains 13 residues. The V end was cut by 0 bases, the J end by 4 bases, with 8 bases between. CDR3 sequence (DNA): TGTGCCAGCAGCTTGGACAGGGCGTACGAGCAGTACTTC. Residues: CASSLDRAYEQYF.

In this sample, this clone turned up a few times. The CDR3 loop reads CASSLGPGRTYEQYF. CDR3 DNA sequence: TGTGCCAGCAGCTTGGGTCCGGGGCGAACCTACGAGCAGTACTTC. V is TRBV5-4 and J is TRBJ2-7; D tentatively fits TRBD1 or TRBD2 (5 bases each). The ends were cut back, 0 bases at V and 2 bases at J, with 12 bases in the middle. Germline loops: CDR1 SGHNT, CDR2 YYREEE (reference sequence). The length of the CDR3 is 15 residues. The full variable domain, its missing parts supplied by reference TRBV5-4 and TRBJ2-7, is ETGVTQSPTHLIKTRGQQVTLRCSSQSGHNTVSWYQQALGQGPQFIFQYYREEENGRGNFPPRFSGLQFPNYSSELNVNALELDDSALYLCASSLGPGRTYEQYFGPGTRLTVT.